This TCR beta chain was sequenced for a study of blood T cell repertoires in COVID-19. For the study at large: From the United States, Italy and Spain came samples of acute and convalescent COVID-19. In each case, the material was cDNA or gDNA derived from T cells, B-cell-depleted T cells, or PBMCs.

With V trimmed by 3 bases and J by 0 bases, 3 bases remained unmatched. Germline V gene data show CDR1 as LNHNV and CDR2 as YYDKDF (reference sequence). The CDR3 is 16 residues long. Original processing notes: Nucleated cell number was recorded as an estimate derived from reference gene primer amplification. Sequencing was performed with immunoSEQ multiplex PCR; in TCRdb, only in-frame clones are kept and a portion is missing. V, J and clone size reflect that table, while D and trimming were determined from the DNA. This sample has 240,000 or so clones, with over 80% found just once. The clonotype comes from a man aged 25 to 40 who had recovered from COVID-19. The material sequenced was peripheral blood. V is TRBV15 and J is TRBJ1-4; 8 positions match TRBD1. This CDR3 reads CATSRNRGATNEKLFF. Here the CDR3 DNA reads TGTGCCACCAGCAGGAACAGGGGGGCAACTAATGAAAAACTGTTTTTT.